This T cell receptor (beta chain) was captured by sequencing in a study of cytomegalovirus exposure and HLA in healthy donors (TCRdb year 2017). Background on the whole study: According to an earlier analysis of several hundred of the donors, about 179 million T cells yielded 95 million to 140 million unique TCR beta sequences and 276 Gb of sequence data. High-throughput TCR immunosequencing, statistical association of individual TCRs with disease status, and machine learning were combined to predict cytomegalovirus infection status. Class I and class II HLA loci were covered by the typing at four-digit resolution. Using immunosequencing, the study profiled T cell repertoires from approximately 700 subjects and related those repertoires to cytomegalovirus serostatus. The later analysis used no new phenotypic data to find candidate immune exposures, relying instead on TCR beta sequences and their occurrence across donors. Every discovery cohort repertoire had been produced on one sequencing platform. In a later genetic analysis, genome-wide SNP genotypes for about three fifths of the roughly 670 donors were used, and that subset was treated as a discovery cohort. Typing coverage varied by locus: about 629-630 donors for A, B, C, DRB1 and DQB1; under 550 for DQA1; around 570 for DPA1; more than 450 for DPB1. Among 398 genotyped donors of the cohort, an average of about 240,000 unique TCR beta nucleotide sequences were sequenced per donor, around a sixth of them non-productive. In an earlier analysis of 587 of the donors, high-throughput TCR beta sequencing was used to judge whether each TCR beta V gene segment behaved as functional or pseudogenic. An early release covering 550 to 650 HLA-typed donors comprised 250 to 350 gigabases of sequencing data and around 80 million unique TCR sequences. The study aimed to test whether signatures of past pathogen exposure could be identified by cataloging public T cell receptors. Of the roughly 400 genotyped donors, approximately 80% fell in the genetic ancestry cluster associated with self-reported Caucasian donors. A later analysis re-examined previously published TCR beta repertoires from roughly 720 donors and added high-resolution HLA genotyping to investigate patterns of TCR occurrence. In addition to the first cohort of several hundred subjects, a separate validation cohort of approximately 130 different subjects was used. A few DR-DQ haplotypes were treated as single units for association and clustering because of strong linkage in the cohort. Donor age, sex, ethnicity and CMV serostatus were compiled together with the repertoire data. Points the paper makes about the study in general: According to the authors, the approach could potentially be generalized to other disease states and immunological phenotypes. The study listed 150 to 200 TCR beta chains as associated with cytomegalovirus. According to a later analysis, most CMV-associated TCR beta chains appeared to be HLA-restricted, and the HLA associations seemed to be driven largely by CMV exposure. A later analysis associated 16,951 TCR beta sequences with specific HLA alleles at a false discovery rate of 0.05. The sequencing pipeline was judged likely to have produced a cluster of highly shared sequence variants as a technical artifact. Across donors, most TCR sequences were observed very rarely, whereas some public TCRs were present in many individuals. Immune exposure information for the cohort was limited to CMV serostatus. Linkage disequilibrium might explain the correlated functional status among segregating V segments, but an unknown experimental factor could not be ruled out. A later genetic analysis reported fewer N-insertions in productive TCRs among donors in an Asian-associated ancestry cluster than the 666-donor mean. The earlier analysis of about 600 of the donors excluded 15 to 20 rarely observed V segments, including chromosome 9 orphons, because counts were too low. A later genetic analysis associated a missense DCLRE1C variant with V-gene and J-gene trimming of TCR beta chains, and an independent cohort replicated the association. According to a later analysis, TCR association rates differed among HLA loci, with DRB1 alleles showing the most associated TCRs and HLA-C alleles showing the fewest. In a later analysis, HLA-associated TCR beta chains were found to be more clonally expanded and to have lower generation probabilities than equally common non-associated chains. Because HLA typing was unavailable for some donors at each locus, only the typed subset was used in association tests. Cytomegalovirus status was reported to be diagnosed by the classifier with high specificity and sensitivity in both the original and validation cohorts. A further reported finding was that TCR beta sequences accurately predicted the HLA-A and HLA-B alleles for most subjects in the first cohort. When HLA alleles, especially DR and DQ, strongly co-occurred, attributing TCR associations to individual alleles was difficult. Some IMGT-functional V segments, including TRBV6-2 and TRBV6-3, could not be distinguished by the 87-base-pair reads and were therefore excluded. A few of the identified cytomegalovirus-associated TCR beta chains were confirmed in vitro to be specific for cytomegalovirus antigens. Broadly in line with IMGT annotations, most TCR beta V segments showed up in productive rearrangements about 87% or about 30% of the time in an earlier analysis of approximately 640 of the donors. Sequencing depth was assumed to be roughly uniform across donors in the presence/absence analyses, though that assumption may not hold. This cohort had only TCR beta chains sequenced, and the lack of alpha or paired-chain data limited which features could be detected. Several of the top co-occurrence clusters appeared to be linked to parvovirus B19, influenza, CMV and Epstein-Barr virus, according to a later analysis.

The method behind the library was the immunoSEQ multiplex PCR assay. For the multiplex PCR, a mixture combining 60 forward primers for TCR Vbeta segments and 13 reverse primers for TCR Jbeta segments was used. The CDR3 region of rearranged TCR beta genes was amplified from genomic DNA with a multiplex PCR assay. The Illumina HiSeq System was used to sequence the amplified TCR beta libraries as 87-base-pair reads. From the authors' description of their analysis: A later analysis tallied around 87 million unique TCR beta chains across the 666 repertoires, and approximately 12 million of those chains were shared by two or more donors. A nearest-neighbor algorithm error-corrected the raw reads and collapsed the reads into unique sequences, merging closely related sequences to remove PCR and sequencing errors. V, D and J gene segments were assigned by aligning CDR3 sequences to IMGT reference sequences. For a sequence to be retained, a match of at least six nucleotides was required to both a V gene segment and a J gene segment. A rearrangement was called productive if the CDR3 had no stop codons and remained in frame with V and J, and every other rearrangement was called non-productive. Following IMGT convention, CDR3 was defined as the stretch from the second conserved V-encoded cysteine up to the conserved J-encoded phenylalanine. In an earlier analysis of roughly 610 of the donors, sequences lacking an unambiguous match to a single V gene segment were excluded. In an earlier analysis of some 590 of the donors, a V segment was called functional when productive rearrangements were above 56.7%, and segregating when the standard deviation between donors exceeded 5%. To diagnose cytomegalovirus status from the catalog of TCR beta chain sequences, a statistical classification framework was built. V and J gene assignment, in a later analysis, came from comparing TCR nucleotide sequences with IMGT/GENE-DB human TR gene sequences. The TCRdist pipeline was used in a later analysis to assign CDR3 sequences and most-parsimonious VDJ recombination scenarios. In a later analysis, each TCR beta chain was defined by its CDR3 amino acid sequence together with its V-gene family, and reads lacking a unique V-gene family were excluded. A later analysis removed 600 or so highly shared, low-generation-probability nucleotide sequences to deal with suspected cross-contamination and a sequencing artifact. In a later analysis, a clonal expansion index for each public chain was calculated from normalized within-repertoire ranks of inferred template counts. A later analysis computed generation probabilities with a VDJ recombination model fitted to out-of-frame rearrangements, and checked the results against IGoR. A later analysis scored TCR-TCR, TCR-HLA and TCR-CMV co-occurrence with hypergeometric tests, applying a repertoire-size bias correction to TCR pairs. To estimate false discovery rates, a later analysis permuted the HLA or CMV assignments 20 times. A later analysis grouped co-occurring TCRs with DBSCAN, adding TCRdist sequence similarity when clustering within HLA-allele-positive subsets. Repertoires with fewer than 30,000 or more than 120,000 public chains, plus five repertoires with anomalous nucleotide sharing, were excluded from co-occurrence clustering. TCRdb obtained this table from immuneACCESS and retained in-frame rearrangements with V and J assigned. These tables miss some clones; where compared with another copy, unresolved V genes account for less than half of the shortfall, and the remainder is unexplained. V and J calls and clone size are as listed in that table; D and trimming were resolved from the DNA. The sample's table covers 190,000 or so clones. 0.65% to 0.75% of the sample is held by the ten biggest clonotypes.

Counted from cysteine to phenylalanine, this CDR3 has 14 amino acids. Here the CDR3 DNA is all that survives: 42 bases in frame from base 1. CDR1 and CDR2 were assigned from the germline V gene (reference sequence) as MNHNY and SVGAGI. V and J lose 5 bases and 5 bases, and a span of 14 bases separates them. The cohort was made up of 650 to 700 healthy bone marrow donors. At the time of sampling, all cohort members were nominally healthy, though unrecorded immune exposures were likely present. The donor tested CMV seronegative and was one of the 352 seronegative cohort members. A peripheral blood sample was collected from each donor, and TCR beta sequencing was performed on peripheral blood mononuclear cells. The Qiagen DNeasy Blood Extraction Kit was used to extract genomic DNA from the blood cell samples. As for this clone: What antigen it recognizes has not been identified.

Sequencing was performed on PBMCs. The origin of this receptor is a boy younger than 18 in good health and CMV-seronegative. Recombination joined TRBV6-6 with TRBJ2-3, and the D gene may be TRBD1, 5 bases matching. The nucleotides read TGTGCCAGCAGTCACGACTTTAGGGGAGATACGCAGTATTTT. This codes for CASSHDFRGDTQYF.